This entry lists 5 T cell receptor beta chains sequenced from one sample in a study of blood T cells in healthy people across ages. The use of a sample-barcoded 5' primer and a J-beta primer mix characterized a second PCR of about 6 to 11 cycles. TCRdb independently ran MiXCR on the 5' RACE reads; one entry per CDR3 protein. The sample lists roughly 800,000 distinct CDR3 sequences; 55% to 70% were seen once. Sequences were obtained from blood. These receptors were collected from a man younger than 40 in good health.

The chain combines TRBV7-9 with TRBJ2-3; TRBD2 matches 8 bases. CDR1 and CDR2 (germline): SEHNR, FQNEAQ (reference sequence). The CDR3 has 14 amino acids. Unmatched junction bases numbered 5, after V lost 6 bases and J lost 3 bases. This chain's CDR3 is CASRVRGGTDTQYF. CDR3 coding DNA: TGTGCCAGCAGAGTACGGGGGGGGACAGATACGCAGTATTTT.

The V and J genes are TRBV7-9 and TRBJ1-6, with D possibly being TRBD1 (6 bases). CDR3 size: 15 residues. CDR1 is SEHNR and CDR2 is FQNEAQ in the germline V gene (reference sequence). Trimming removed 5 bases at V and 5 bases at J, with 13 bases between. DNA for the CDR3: TGTGCCAGCAGCGCGAGGGGGACCCATAATTCACCCCTCCACTTT. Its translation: CASSARGTHNSPLHF.

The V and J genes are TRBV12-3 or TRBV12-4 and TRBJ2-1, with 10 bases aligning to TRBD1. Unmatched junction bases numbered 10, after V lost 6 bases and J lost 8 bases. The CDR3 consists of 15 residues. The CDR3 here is CASSPGTGANYEQFF. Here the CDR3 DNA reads TGTGCCAGCAGCCCCGGGACAGGGGCCAACTATGAGCAGTTCTTC.

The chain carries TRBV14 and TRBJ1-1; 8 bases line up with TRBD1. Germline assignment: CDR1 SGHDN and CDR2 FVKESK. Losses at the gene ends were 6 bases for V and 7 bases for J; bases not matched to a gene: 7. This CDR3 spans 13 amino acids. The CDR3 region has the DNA TGTGCCAGCAGTCCGACAGGGGTGGGTGAAGCTTTCTTT. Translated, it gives CASSPTGVGEAFF.

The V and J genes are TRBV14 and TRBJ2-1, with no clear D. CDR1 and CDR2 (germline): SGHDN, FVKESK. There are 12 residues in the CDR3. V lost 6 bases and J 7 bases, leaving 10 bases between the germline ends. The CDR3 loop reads CASRLTGNEQFF. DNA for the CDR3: TGTGCCAGCAGACTAACTGGAAATGAGCAGTTCTTC.